This TCR beta chain came from a study of T cells after yellow fever vaccination. Study observations and caveats: Post-booster repertoires contained most primary-vaccination clones again (roughly 96% CD4, about 90% CD8). Bulk-population clonotypes that are abundant could appear as contaminants in FACS-sorted repertoires.

CDR1 is SGHTA and CDR2 is FQGNSA in the germline V gene. CDR3 length: 17 residues. The V segment lost 1 base and the J segment 2 bases; nucleotides outside the gene matches: 10. It was through 5'RACE template switching that TCR cDNA was made, with a universal primer site and UMIs added. From the 5' RACE reads, TCRdb called clonotypes with MiXCR, one entry per CDR3 protein. This sample has 400,000 or so distinct CDR3 sequences, with about 9.9% found just once. Concerning this clonotype itself: As yet, its antigen is unknown.

The chain recombines TRBV7-2 with TRBJ1-1; 7 nucleotides line up with TRBD1. Sequencing was performed on PBMCs, taken on the day of the first yellow fever vaccination. This sequence was found in a man younger than 35 who received the YFV17D yellow fever vaccine. CDR3 residues: CASSLGNRGRSNTEAFF. DNA for the CDR3: TGTGCCAGCAGCTTAGGAAACAGGGGAAGGTCTAACACTGAAGCTTTCTTT.